The text below deals with one T cell receptor beta chain. Its antigen is unknown. Time point in this sample: week 35, safety follow-up. A single vaccine dose contained 300 ug of mutant IDH1 20-mer peptide, and topical imiquimod was used with it. This entry belongs to a study of a mutant IDH1 vaccine in newly diagnosed glioma. At the level of the study: The first vaccination came 4-6 weeks after radiotherapy alone, or with temozolomide cycles. Treated individuals were about 60% male and roughly 40% female, averaging roughly 38 years of age. Standard pretreatment was either radiotherapy, temozolomide, or, for most, radiochemotherapy with temozolomide.

Study-level results: Induction of immune responses by the vaccine occurred in approximately 92% of patients.

TCRdb keeps only in-frame clones here, not all; method: immunoSEQ multiplex PCR. The sample holds around 69,000 clones, roughly 86% seen once. This TCR derives from a man in his thirties or forties with glioma. The material was PBMCs, obtained from a glioma patient whose treatment included an IDH1 peptide vaccine.

The CDR3, as DNA: TGTGCCAGCAGCTGGGGGACAGGGTCCCGGGACGTCCTGACTTTC. It specifies CASSWGTGSRDVLTF. J is TRBJ2-6 and V is TRBV5-4; TRBD1 matches at 9 bases. The CDR3 spans 15 residues. In germline, CDR1 is SGHNT, CDR2 YYREEE (reference sequence). V shed 3 bases and J 11 bases; nucleotides not matched to a gene: 9.